This record looks at one TCR beta chain sequence and its context. This sample was taken from a study of blood T cells in healthy people across ages. A second PCR of roughly 7 to 11 cycles used a sample-barcoded 5' primer and a J-beta primer mix. TCRdb reanalysed the 5' RACE reads using MiXCR and keeps one entry per CDR3 protein. The data show about 800,000 distinct CDR3 sequences, 58% seen once. Per the germline V gene, CDR1 is SGHTA and CDR2 is FQGTGA. J was trimmed by 3 bases and V by 1 base; bases with no gene match: 6. The CDR3 runs to 16 residues. The chain combines TRBV7-3 with TRBJ2-7; 10 nucleotides align to TRBD2. The receptor was isolated from a man aged 25 to 40 in good health. Material for sequencing was blood. The CDR3 nucleotides read TGTGCCAGCAGCTTAAGCCTAGCGGGAGAGCTCTACGAGCAGTACTTC. Protein: CASSLSLAGELYEQYF.